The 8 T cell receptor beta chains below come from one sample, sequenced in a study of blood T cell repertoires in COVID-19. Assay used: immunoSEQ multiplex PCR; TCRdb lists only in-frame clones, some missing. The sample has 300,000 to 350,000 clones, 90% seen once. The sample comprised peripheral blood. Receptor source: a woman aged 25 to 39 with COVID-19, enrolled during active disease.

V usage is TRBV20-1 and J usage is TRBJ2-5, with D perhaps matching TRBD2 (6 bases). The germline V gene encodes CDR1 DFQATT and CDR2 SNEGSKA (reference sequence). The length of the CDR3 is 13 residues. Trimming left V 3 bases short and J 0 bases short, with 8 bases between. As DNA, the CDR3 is TGCAGTGCTAGTGCGGGATACCAAGAGACCCAGTACTTC. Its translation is CSASAGYQETQYF.

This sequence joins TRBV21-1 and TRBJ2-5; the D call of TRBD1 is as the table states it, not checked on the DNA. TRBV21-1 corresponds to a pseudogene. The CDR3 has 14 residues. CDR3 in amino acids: CASSPKRGQETQYF. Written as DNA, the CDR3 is TGTGCCAGCAGCCCCAAAAGGGGACAAGAGACCCAGTACTTC.

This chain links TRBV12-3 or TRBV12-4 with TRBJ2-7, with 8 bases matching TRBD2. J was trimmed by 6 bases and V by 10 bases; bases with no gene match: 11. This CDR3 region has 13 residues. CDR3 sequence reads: CATSPPGGGEQYF. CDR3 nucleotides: TGTGCCACCAGCCCGCCGGGAGGGGGCGAGCAGTACTTC.

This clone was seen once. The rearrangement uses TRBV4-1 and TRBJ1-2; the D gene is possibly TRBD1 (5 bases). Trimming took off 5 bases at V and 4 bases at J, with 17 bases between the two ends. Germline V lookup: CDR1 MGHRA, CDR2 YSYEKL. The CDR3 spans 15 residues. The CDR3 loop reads CASSGSRGRSYGYTF. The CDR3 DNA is TGCGCCAGCAGCGGTAGTAGGGGAAGGTCCTATGGCTACACCTTC.

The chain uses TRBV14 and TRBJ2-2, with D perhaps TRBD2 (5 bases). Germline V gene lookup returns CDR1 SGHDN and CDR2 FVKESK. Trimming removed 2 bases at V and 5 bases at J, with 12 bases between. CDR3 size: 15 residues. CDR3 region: CASSQTPGFTGELFF. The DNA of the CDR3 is TGTGCCAGCAGCCAAACCCCGGGGTTTACCGGGGAGCTGTTTTTT.

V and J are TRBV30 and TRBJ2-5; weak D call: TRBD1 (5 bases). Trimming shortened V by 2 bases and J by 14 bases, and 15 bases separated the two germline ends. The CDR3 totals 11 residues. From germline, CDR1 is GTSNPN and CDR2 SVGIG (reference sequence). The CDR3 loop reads CAWSTGAPQYF. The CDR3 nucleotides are TGTGCCTGGAGTACTGGGGCACCTCAATACTTC. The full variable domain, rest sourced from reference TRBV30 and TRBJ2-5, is SQTIHQWPATLVQPVGSPLSLECTVEGTSNPNLYWYRQAAGRGLQLLFYSVGIGQISSEVPQNLSASRPQDRQFILSSKKLLLSDSGFYLCAWSTGAPQYFGPGTRLLVL.

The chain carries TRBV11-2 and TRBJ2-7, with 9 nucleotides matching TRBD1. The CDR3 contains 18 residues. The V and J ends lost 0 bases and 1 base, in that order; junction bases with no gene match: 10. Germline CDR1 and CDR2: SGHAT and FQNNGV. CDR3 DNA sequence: TGTGCCAGCAGCTTAGATCATTGGGACAGGGTGGCATCCTACGAGCAGTACTTC. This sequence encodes CASSLDHWDRVASYEQYF.

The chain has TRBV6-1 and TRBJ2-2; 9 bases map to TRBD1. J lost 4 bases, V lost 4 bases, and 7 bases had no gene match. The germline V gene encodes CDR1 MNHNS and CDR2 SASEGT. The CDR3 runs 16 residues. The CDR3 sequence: CASSGGQGGVTGELFF. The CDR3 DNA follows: TGTGCCAGCAGTGGGGGACAGGGAGGTGTCACCGGGGAGCTGTTTTTT.